This T cell receptor beta chain was sequenced during a study of response to subunit inactivated influenza vaccine. TCRdb re-called the RT-PCR reads through MiXCR, storing one row per CDR3 protein. The table lists 600,000 to 700,000 distinct CDR3 sequences, about 15% of them singletons. CDR1 and CDR2 from the germline V gene are LNHNV and YYDKDF (reference sequence). CDR3 size: 15 residues. V shed 0 bases and J 5 bases; nucleotides not matched to a gene: 7. Here the sequenced sample was PBMCs from blood, taken 14 to 15 days before vaccination. This chain links TRBV15 with TRBJ2-7; TRBD1 aligns across 7 bases. This receptor was taken from a man aged 50 to 60 who received an inactivated influenza vaccine. The CDR3 sequence: CATSRDRGGFNEQYF. DNA of the CDR3: TGTGCCACCAGCAGAGATCGAGGGGGCTTCAACGAGCAGTACTTC.